A selection of T cell receptor beta chains follows, all from one sample in a study of blood T cells in healthy people across ages. TCRdb reprocessed the 5' RACE reads with MiXCR, giving one entry per CDR3 protein. Of about 590,000 distinct CDR3 sequences listed, less than 35% are singletons. The material sequenced was blood. These receptors originate from a woman of 80 years or more in good health. Both conserved end residues are part of each CDR3. Fields, in order: CDR3 length, V gene, clone size, D gene, J gene, CDR3 protein, CDR3 DNA. A D gene is named only where the DNA matches it firmly. Expanded clones are given a class, and other clones once, few, many or no size at all.

15	TRBV12-3/TRBV12-4	NA	TRBD2	TRBJ2-3	CASRISGGTADTQYF	TGTGCCAGCAGAATTAGCGGGGGGACAGCGGATACGCAGTATTTT
16	TRBV4-1	few	TRBD1	TRBJ2-3	CASSQPDRGVTDTQYF	TGCGCCAGCAGCCAACCTGACAGGGGAGTGACAGATACGCAGTATTTT
14	TRBV20-1	NA	TRBD2	TRBJ2-2	CSARPGGNTGELFF	TGCAGTGCTAGGCCGGGGGGGAACACCGGGGAGCTGTTTTTT
13	TRBV12-3/TRBV12-4	NA	NA	TRBJ1-1	CASSLKARAEAFF	TGTGCCAGCAGCCTAAAGGCCAGGGCTGAAGCTTTCTTT
13	TRBV7-7	many	NA	TRBJ2-5	CASSIGLKETQYF	TGTGCTAGCAGCATCGGACTTAAAGAGACCCAGTACTTC
14	TRBV7-2	few	NA	TRBJ1-2	CASSLNAGPYGYTF	TGTGCCAGCAGCTTAAACGCAGGTCCCTATGGCTACACCTTC
15	TRBV4-1	many	NA	TRBJ2-5	CASSQDPGAWETQYF	TGCGCCAGCAGCCAAGATCCGGGGGCGTGGGAGACCCAGTACTTC
13	TRBV3-1	many	TRBD2	TRBJ2-7	CASSQTSGGEQYF	TGTGCCAGCAGCCAGACTAGCGGGGGCGAGCAGTACTTC
16	TRBV6-2/TRBV6-3	many	NA	TRBJ2-1	CASSYGTSPLYNEQFF	TGTGCCAGCAGTTACGGGACGTCGCCTCTCTACAATGAGCAGTTCTTC
15	TRBV7-3	few	NA	TRBJ2-1	CASSSPMGESNEQFF	TGTGCCAGCAGCTCCCCAATGGGAGAGAGCAATGAGCAGTTCTTC
15	TRBV7-9	NA	TRBD2	TRBJ2-5	CASSFRTSGASDQYF	TGTGCCAGCAGCTTTAGGACTAGCGGGGCGTCGGACCAGTACTTC
15	TRBV15	many	NA	TRBJ1-2	CATSSGTGRDYGYTF	TGTGCCACCAGCAGTGGGACCGGGAGGGACTATGGCTACACCTTC
10	TRBV9	many	NA	TRBJ1-5	CASILQPQHF	TGTGCCAGCATCCTACAGCCCCAGCATTTT
16	TRBV12-3/TRBV12-4	NA	NA	TRBJ2-3	CASSFITGGITDTQYF	TGTGCCAGCAGTTTCATTACAGGAGGCATAACAGATACGCAGTATTTT
13	TRBV12-3/TRBV12-4	few	TRBD2	TRBJ2-3	CASRDTSADTQYF	TGTGCCAGCAGGGACACTAGCGCAGATACGCAGTATTTT
15	TRBV7-9	NA	TRBD2	TRBJ2-7	CASSGAGGTRYEQYF	TGTGCCAGCAGCGGAGCCGGGGGGACGCGGTACGAGCAGTACTTC
13	TRBV20-1	NA	TRBD1	TRBJ1-2	CSARYRGWDGYTF	TGCAGTGCTAGATACAGGGGCTGGGATGGCTACACCTTC
14	TRBV13	many	NA	TRBJ2-7	CASSLQWGRGEQYF	TGTGCCAGCAGCTTACAATGGGGTCGTGGGGAGCAGTACTTC
15	TRBV12-3/TRBV12-4	few	TRBD1	TRBJ2-7	CASSLLDRGSYEQYF	TGTGCCAGCAGTTTATTGGACAGGGGCTCCTACGAGCAGTACTTC
14	TRBV11-1	many	NA	TRBJ1-5	CASSTPGLNQPQHF	TGTGCCAGCAGCACCCCGGGGCTCAATCAGCCCCAGCATTTT